This T cell receptor (beta chain) derives from a study of T cells in Graves' hyperthyroidism and ophthalmopathy (dated by TCRdb to between 2019 and 2020). About the investigation overall: Peripheral blood samples were taken at the time of initial diagnosis, prior to any treatment. TCR V-J signatures able to tell the groups apart were searched for in a discovery cohort of more than 90 patients, of whom about 40 had Graves' ophthalmopathy and 55 to 65 had stable Graves' hyperthyroidism. Prospective prediction of ophthalmopathy was tested in an independent validation cohort consisting of 18 to 20 hyperthyroidism patients and 17 patients who later progressed to ophthalmopathy. The roughly 90 discovery patients were divided at random into training and test sets in a 7:3 ratio. The study also compared thyroid tissue and blood T-cell repertoires from a handful of Graves' hyperthyroidism patients. After sampling, hyperthyroidism patients received methimazole starting at 30 mg daily, and ophthalmopathy patients received high-dose intravenous methylprednisolone. The paper reports TCR Vbeta CDR3 sequencing of roughly 140 peripheral blood samples: 43 ophthalmopathy, some 80 hyperthyroidism and about 17 progressor patients.

Broader findings and caveats from the paper: Sample size was not statistically predetermined, and blinding of investigators to group allocation was not performed. Most expanded thyroid clonotypes (frequency above 0.001) were also found in blood, which suggests that blood repertoires may mirror thyroid immune responses. Ophthalmopathy was separated from stable hyperthyroidism by a 13 V-J signature model, with 85% to 90% sensitivity and about 81% specificity obtained in cross-validation and 80%/75% obtained in testing. In validation, the model predicted progression to ophthalmopathy a median of about 6 months before onset, with about 67% sensitivity and about 72% specificity.

The hyperthyroidism patients were between 18 and 65 years old and newly diagnosed, with a disease duration of less than 2 months. Any patient with an uncontrolled infection, another autoimmune disease, pregnancy or lactation was excluded. Diagnoses were based on clinical symptoms, serum thyroxine and TRAb, thyroid ultrasound and orbital computed tomography. Blood from progressor patients was drawn when they were first diagnosed with hyperthyroidism, before any ophthalmopathy symptoms appeared. PBMCs were separated from 10 ml of fresh peripheral blood using Ficoll-Paque density gradient centrifugation. Progressor patients were first diagnosed with Graves' hyperthyroidism and then developed ophthalmopathy during follow-up. Trizol reagent was used to extract total RNA, and RNA quality was then checked on an Agilent 2100 Bioanalyzer. A word on this clonotype: Its recognized antigen is unknown. No clone much larger than this one lies a single base away; base qualities are absent.

The TCR beta CDR3 regions were amplified from RNA transcripts. A first-round RT-PCR of the TCR CDR3 used the HTBI primer set with the Qiagen OneStep RT-PCR kit. Libraries were constructed in a second round of multiplex PCR, after which size selection and purification were carried out. Libraries were sequenced paired-end with 100 bp reads on an Illumina HiSeq2000. As for how the authors treated the data: SOAPnuke was used to process the raw data, with reads discarded if the reads contained adapters or uncalled bases, had a mean Phred below 15, or lacked an exact constant-primer or identifier match. High-quality paired reads were merged with COPE v1.2.5, and unique nucleotide sequences were defined as clonotypes. Clonotypes were aligned to IMGT TRBV, TRBD and TRBJ reference segments using MiTCR v1.1. The analysis included only V-J combinations with a frequency above 0.0001, which together covered roughly 99% of the repertoires. The TCS score was defined as the ratio of F50 (clonal expansion) to E x V (chaos), calculated using BLOSUM62-based TCRdist between CDR3 peptides within each V-J. Welch's t-statistics and random forest reduced 514 V-J features to fewer than 15, which were used in a naive Bayes classifier (R e1071). Starting from the raw public reads, TCRdb applied fastp trimming at Q25, assembled clones with MiXCR and retained in-frame beta chains. Each CDR3 protein gets just one entry, which takes the most common genes and DNA from the rows behind it. V and J calls and clone size were set by TCRdb, not the authors. This sample lists about 580,000 distinct CDR3 sequences; about 15% were detected once. Roughly 6.2% of the sample is in the top ten clones.

CDR3 length: 15 amino acids, cysteine to phenylalanine. The only DNA kept is the CDR3, 45 bases in frame from the first base. The germline V gene yields MNHEY for CDR1 and SVGEGT for CDR2. V has 6 bases trimmed and J has 4 bases trimmed; junction bases matching no gene number 9. The chain links TRBV6-2 or TRBV6-3 with TRBJ1-5; 7 bases in the junction line up with TRBD1. The sequencing sample was made of blood. The TCR comes from a woman in her 30s with Graves' hyperthyroidism that later progressed to Graves' ophthalmopathy. The nucleotides read TGTGCCAGCAGACAGGGGTCTACGGGGAATCAGCCCCAGCATTTT. Its product reads: CASRQGSTGNQPQHF.